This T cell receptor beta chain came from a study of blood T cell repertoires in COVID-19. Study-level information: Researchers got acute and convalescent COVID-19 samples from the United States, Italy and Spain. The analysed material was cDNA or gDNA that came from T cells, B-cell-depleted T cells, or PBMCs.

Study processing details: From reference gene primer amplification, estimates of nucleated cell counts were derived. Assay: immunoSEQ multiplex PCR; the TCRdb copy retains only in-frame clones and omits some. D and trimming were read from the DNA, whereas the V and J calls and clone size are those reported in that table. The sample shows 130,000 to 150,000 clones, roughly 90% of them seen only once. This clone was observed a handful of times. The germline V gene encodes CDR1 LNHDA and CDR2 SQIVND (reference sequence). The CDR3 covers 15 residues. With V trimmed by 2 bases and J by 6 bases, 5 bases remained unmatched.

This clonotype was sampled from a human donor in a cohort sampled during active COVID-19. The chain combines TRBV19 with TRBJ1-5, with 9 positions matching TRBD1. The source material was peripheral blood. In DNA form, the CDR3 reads TGTGCCAGTAGTATATTGGGACAGGGCCGTCAGCCCCAGCATTTT. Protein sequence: CASSILGQGRQPQHF. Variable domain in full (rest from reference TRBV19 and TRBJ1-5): DGGITQSPKYLFRKEGQNVTLSCEQNLNHDAMYWYRQDPGQGLRLIYYSQIVNDFQKGDIAEGYSVSREKKESFPLTVTSAQKNPTAFYLCASSILGQGRQPQHFGDGTRLSIL.